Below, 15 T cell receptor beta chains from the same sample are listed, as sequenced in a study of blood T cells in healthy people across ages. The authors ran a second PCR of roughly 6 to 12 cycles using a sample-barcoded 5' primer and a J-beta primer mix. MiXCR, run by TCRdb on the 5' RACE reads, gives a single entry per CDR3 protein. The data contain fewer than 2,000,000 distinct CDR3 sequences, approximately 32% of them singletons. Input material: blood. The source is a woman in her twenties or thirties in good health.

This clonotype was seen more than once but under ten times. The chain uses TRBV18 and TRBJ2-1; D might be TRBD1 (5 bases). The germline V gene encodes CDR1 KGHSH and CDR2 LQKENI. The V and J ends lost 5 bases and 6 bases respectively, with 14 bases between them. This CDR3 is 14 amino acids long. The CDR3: CASSFSTVPNEQFF. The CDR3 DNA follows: TGTGCCAGCTCATTTTCGACAGTACCCAATGAGCAGTTCTTC.

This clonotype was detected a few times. The CDR3 is CSARSGPQIYTF. The CDR3 nucleotides read TGCAGTGCTAGAAGTGGGCCCCAGATCTACACCTTC. The V gene is TRBV20-1, the J gene TRBJ1-2; D is unresolved. Germline CDR1 is DFQATT and CDR2 is SNEGSKA (reference sequence). The length of the CDR3 is 12 residues. Trimming removed 2 bases at V and 10 bases at J, with 14 bases between.

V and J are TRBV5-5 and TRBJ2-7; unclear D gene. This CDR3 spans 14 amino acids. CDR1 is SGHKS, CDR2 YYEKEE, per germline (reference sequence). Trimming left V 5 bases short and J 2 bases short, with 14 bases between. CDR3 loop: CASRIDTRAYEQYF. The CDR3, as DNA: TGTGCCAGCAGAATCGACACAAGGGCCTACGAGCAGTACTTC. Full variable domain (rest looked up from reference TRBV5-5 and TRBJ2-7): DAGVTQSPTHLIKTRGQQVTLRCSPISGHKSVSWYQQVLGQGPQFIFQYYEKEERGRGNFPDRFSARQFPNYSSELNVNALLLGDSALYLCASRIDTRAYEQYFGPGTRLTVT.

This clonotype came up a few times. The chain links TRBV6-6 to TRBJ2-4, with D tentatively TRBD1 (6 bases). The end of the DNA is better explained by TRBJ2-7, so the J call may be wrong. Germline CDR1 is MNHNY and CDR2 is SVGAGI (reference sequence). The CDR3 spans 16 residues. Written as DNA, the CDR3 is TGTGCCAGCAGTTTAATCCAGGACAGCCTCGGTGGCGAGCAGTACTTC. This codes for CASSLIQDSLGGEQYF.

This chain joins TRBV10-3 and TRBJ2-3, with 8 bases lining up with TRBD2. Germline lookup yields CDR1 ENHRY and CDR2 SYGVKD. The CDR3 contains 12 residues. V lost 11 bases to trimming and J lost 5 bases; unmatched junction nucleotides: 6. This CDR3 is CAVITSGDTQYF. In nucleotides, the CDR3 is TGTGCCGTGATTACTAGCGGAGATACGCAGTATTTT.

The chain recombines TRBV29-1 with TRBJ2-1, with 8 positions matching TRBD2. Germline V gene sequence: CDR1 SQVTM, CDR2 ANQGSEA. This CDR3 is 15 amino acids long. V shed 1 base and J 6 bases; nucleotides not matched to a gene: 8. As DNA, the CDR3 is TGCAGCGTTGAAGGAGGCTCTAGCGGGCCCAATGAGCAGTTCTTC. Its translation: CSVEGGSSGPNEQFF.

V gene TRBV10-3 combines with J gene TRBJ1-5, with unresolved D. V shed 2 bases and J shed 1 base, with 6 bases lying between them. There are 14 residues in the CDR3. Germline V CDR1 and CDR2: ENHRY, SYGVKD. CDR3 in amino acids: CAISEGHSNQPQHF. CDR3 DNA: TGTGCCATCAGTGAGGGTCACAGCAATCAGCCCCAGCATTTT.

The CDR3: CASSDKGQGLGDYGYTF. CDR3 coding DNA: TGTGCCAGCAGCGATAAAGGACAGGGACTGGGAGACTATGGCTACACCTTC. The rearrangement links TRBV11-1 to TRBJ1-2, with 8 positions matching TRBD1. Germline-derived CDR1 and CDR2 are SGHAT and FQDESV (reference sequence). Losses at the gene ends were 5 bases for V and 3 bases for J; bases not matched to a gene: 14. The CDR3 runs to 17 residues.

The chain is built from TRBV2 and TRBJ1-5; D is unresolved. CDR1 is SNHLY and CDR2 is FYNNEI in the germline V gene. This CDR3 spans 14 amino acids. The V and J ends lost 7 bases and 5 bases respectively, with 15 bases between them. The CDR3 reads CASTIEGWDQPQHF. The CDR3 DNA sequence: TGTGCCAGCACCATTGAGGGATGGGATCAGCCCCAGCATTTT.

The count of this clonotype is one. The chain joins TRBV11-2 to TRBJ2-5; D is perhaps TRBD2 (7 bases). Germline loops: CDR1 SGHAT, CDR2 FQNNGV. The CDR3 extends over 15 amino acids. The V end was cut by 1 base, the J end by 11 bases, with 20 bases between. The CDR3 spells CASSLGAGAVREQYF. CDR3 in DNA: TGTGCCAGCAGCTTAGGGGCGGGGGCCGTTCGGGAGCAGTACTTC.

The CDR3: CASTLRGSSSYEQYF. CDR3 nucleotides: TGTGCCAGCACCTTGCGGGGGTCCAGCTCCTACGAGCAGTACTTC. The chain has TRBV12-3 or TRBV12-4 and TRBJ2-7, with 7 positions matching TRBD2. Trimming took 7 bases from V and 0 from J; bases not matched to a gene: 9. The CDR3 consists of 15 residues.

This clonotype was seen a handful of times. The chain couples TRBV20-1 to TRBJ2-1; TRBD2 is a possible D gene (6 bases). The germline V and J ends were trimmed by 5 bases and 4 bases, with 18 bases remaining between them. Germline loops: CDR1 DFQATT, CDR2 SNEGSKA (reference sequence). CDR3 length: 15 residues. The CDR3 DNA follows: TGCAGTGCTTCCCCAATTGGCGGGGTTTACAATGAGCAGTTCTTC. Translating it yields CSASPIGGVYNEQFF.

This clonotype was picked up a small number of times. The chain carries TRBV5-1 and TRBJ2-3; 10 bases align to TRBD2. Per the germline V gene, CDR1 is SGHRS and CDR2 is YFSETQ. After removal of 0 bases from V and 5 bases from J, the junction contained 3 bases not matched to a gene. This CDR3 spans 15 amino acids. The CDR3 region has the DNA TGCGCCAGCAGCTTGGTCCCTAGCGGGAGAGATACGCAGTATTTT. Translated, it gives CASSLVPSGRDTQYF.

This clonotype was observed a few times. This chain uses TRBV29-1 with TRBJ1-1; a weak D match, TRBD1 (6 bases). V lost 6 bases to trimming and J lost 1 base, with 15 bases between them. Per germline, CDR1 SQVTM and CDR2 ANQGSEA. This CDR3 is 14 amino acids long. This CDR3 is CSVPNRASNTEAFF. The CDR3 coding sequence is TGCAGCGTACCAAACAGGGCGTCGAACACTGAAGCTTTCTTT.

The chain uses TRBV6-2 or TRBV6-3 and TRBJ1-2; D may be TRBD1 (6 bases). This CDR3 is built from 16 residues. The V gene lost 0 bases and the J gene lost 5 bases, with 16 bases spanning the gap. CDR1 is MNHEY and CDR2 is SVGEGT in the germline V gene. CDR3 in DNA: TGTGCCAGCAGTTACTCCCATGGACAGCTAGAGTATGGCTACACCTTC. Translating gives CASSYSHGQLEYGYTF.